This is a list of T cell receptor beta chains from one sample in a study of T cell responses to AZD1222 COVID-19 vaccine. The data were produced by immunoSEQ multiplex PCR, yet TCRdb's version contains in-frame clones alone and is incomplete. The sample shows 150,000 to 200,000 clones, 92% of them seen only once. The input for sequencing was peripheral blood, taken 28 days after the second AZD1222 dose. Every receptor here comes from an adult who received the AZD1222 COVID-19 vaccine. CDR3s include the opening cysteine and the closing phenylalanine or tryptophan. Fields, in order: CDR3 length, J gene, clone size, V gene, D gene, CDR3 protein, CDR3 DNA. The D gene is left open where the match is weak. Not all rows give a size; the values are once, few, many and, for expanded clones, a class.

15 TRBJ2-2 . TRBV3-1/TRBV3-2 . CASSHAGTDTGELFF TGTGCCAGCAGCCACGCGGGGACGGACACCGGGGAGCTGTTTTTT
17 TRBJ1-3 . TRBV28 TRBD1 CASSSLSGTGVGNTIYF TGTGCCAGCAGTTCCCTCTCCGGGACAGGGGTAGGAAACACCATATATTTT
17 TRBJ2-7 . TRBV5-6 TRBD1 CASSLNPRDRVAYEQYF TGTGCCAGCAGCTTGAACCCCCGAGACAGGGTAGCCTACGAGCAGTACTTC
15 TRBJ1-2 . TRBV19 . CASSIGTNYNYGYTF TGTGCCAGTAGTATAGGGACGAACTATAACTATGGCTACACCTTC
15 TRBJ2-3 . TRBV7-2 . CASSPTGPNTDTQYF TGTGCCAGCAGCCCTACAGGTCCTAACACAGATACGCAGTATTTT
15 TRBJ1-4 . TRBV19 . CASSISQYSDEKLFF TGTGCCAGTAGTATCTCCCAATACTCAGATGAAAAACTGTTTTTT
13 TRBJ2-4 . TRBV27 TRBD1 CATGGQGTNIQYF TGTGCCACCGGCGGACAGGGGACAAACATTCAGTACTTC
17 TRBJ1-2 . TRBV28 . CASSSNSLADPNYGYTF TGTGCCAGCAGTTCCAATTCTCTGGCGGATCCTAACTATGGCTACACCTTC
17 TRBJ1-2 . TRBV4-2 . CASSQGRHLGPPRGYTF TGTGCCAGCAGCCAAGGTCGTCACCTCGGCCCTCCCAGAGGCTACACCTTC
15 TRBJ2-1 . TRBV11-2 TRBD2 CASSPTSPMDGEQFF TGTGCCAGCAGCCCGACTAGCCCAATGGACGGTGAGCAGTTCTTC
11 TRBJ2-1 . TRBV11-1 . CASSLVNEQFF TGTGCCAGCAGCTTAGTCAATGAGCAGTTCTTC
12 TRBJ1-1 . TRBV14 . CASSPVPAEAFF TGTGCCAGCAGCCCCGTACCCGCTGAAGCTTTCTTT
13 TRBJ1-1 . TRBV5-1 . CASSFGGVTEAFF TGCGCCAGCAGCTTTGGGGGGGTCACTGAAGCTTTCTTT
13 TRBJ1-2 few TRBV5-6 . CASSLGGPEGYTF TGTGCCAGCAGCTTGGGGGGCCCAGAGGGCTACACCTTC
16 TRBJ2-1 once TRBV6-4 TRBD2 CASSDSSGGEYNEQFF TGTGCCAGCAGTGACTCTAGCGGGGGGGAATACAATGAGCAGTTCTTC
11 TRBJ2-1 . TRBV5-4 . CASRLANEQFF TGTGCCAGCAGGCTCGCGAATGAGCAGTTCTTC
15 TRBJ1-5 . TRBV24-1 . CATSSAGSGYQPQHF TGTGCCACCAGTTCGGCAGGGTCAGGATATCAGCCCCAGCATTTT
12 TRBJ2-3 once TRBV7-9 . CASSPQADTQYF TGTGCCAGCAGCCCGCAGGCAGATACGCAGTATTTT
15 TRBJ1-1 . TRBV11-1 TRBD1 CASSLSGQLNTEAFF TGTGCCAGCAGCTTGTCGGGACAGCTAAACACTGAAGCTTTCTTT
16 TRBJ2-1 few TRBV28 . CASSLIRTGDNNEQFF TGTGCCAGCAGTCTCATTAGAACGGGAGACAACAATGAGCAGTTCTTC
15 TRBJ1-1 . TRBV13 . CASSLDSPVNTEAFF TGTGCCAGCAGCTTAGATTCACCGGTGAACACTGAAGCTTTCTTT
13 TRBJ1-1 . TRBV5-6 TRBD1 CASSYRGDTEAFF TGTGCCAGCAGTTACAGGGGGGACACTGAAGCTTTCTTT
14 TRBJ1-1 . TRBV5-5 . CASSWGTGHTEAFF TGTGCCAGCAGCTGGGGTACAGGTCACACTGAAGCTTTCTTT
13 TRBJ1-1 . TRBV12-3/TRBV12-4 . CASSYMDTDEAFF TGTGCCAGCAGTTATATGGACACTGATGAAGCTTTCTTT
15 TRBJ1-5 . TRBV7-2 . CASSLSTQGGQPQHF TGTGCCAGCAGCTTATCGACCCAAGGGGGTCAGCCCCAGCATTTT
11 TRBJ2-1 . TRBV20-1 . CSASRMDEQFF TGCAGTGCTAGCCGCATGGATGAGCAGTTCTTC
13 TRBJ2-3 . TRBV7-3 . CASSLKGSDTQYF TGTGCCAGCAGCTTAAAGGGATCAGATACGCAGTATTTT
16 TRBJ2-5 . TRBV24-1 . CATSDGPKLGGETQYF TGTGCCACCAGTGATGGGCCGAAATTAGGAGGGGAGACCCAGTACTTC
14 TRBJ2-5 . TRBV29-1 TRBD2 CSVTVSGGFETQYF TGCAGCGTTACGGTTAGCGGGGGGTTTGAGACCCAGTACTTC
15 TRBJ1-4 . TRBV15 . CATSRGGPTNEKLFF TGTGCCACCAGCAGAGGCGGACCAACTAATGAAAAACTGTTTTTT
16 TRBJ1-2 . TRBV5-1 . CASSLARTTSNYGYTF TGCGCCAGCAGCTTGGCCAGAACAACTTCTAACTATGGCTACACCTTC